Following are 29 T cell receptor beta chains from one sample sequenced in a study of T cell repertoires in cytomegalovirus infection (dated 2019 in TCRdb). Sequenced using an Illumina HiSeq 1500. Clones were called with MiXCR by TCRdb after fastp trimmed the public reads at Q25, and only in-frame beta chains were retained. Rows merge per CDR3 protein into single entries with the most common DNA and genes. The sample table lists approximately 320,000 distinct CDR3 sequences, more than 8% of them with a count of one. 4.3% of the sample goes to the ten largest clones. The sequenced sample was PBMCs. These TCRs come from a human donor in good health (CMV status not recorded). Some clones in this sample may be carry-over from other donors' samples.

This clonotype was detected ten times or more. The CDR3 loop reads CASSLVARGSRAFF. As DNA, the CDR3 is TGTGCCAGCAGCTTAGTCGCGCGCGGGTCTCGAGCTTTCTTT. The V gene is TRBV7-2, the J gene TRBJ1-1; no clear D gene. Germline V gene data show CDR1 as SGHTA and CDR2 as FQGNSA. Trimming took 1 base from V and 10 from J, leaving 16 bases between them. CDR3 size: 14 residues.

Ten or more counts support this clonotype. The chain joins TRBV12-3 or TRBV12-4 to TRBJ1-6, with 9 bases identical to TRBD1. The V and J ends lost 7 bases and 11 bases, in that order; junction bases with no gene match: 9. The CDR3 length is 14 residues. CDR3 DNA: TGTGCCAGCAATATTGGGACAGGGAGGGCACCCCTCCACTTT. Translating gives CASNIGTGRAPLHF.

This clonotype has a handful of counts. This sequence joins TRBV15 and TRBJ2-5, with 11 nucleotides matching TRBD1. Trimming at V came to 8 bases and at J to 4 bases, leaving 9 bases not matched to a gene. The CDR3 has 15 amino acids. Germline loops: CDR1 LNHNV, CDR2 YYDKDF (reference sequence). CDR3 amino acids: CATQGGQGAGETQYF. CDR3 in DNA: TGTGCCACCCAAGGCGGACAGGGGGCGGGAGAGACCCAGTACTTC.

This clonotype was observed at least ten times. The chain couples TRBV6-5 to TRBJ2-5, with D maybe TRBD2 (6 bases). This CDR3 is built from 18 residues. CDR1 and CDR2 (germline): MNHEY, SVGAGI. V was cut by 0 bases and J by 5 bases, with 22 bases left in between. CDR3 sequence (DNA): TGTGCCAGCAGTTACTCGAAAACGCGACTAGAGGGTCGGGAGACCCAGTACTTC. This sequence encodes CASSYSKTRLEGRETQYF.

This clonotype was seen many times. V is TRBV7-2 and J is TRBJ1-3, with 10 positions matching TRBD1. The V gene's germline CDR1 is SGHTA and CDR2 FQGNSA. The CDR3 totals 19 residues. Trimming at V came to 0 bases and at J to 3 bases, leaving 11 bases not matched to a gene. The CDR3 sequence is CASSLAPAGTGAIGNTIYF. In nucleotides, the CDR3 is TGTGCCAGCAGCTTAGCCCCGGCCGGGACAGGGGCTATTGGAAACACCATATATTTT.

There are many counts of this clonotype. The chain couples TRBV7-6 to TRBJ1-1, with D possibly matching TRBD1 (5 bases). V lost 4 bases to trimming and J lost 8 bases, with 17 bases between them. In germline, CDR1 is SGHVS, CDR2 FNYEAQ. There are 14 residues in the CDR3. Written as DNA, the CDR3 is TGTGCCAGCAGCTGGGGACCGGCCTCTGGGGAAGCTTTCTTT. Its translation is CASSWGPASGEAFF.

This clonotype came up a few times. The chain links TRBV19 to TRBJ2-5; D uncertain. From germline, CDR1 is LNHDA and CDR2 SQIVND (reference sequence). The CDR3 extends over 14 amino acids. V lost 0 bases and J 3 bases, leaving 8 bases between the germline ends. CDR3 protein: CASSIDSQEETQYF. CDR3 DNA sequence: TGTGCCAGTAGTATAGATTCCCAGGAAGAGACCCAGTACTTC.

A few counts support this clonotype. The V and J genes are TRBV20-1 and TRBJ2-4; a weak D match, TRBD1 (5 bases). Germline V gene lookup returns CDR1 DFQATT and CDR2 SNEGSKA (reference sequence). Trimming took 0 bases from V and 3 from J, leaving 9 bases between them. This CDR3 contains 14 residues. For the CDR3, the DNA is TGCAGTGCTAGAGATGGGCAGGGCAAAAACATTCAGTACTTC. This codes for CSARDGQGKNIQYF.

This clonotype has just a few counts. The rearrangement joins TRBV6-2 or TRBV6-3 to TRBJ2-7, with D perhaps matching TRBD1 (6 bases). V lost 10 bases, J lost 3 bases, and 16 bases lay in between. This CDR3 contains 13 residues. Germline values: CDR1 MNHEY, CDR2 SVGEGT. CDR3 sequence: CATGTLGNYEQYF. In DNA, the CDR3 is TGTGCCACTGGGACATTGGGGAACTACGAGCAGTACTTC.

This clonotype was observed a few times. The V and J genes are TRBV5-4 and TRBJ2-2; no clear D gene. V was pared by 3 bases and J by 6 bases, with 15 bases between. Germline CDR1 and CDR2: SGHNT and YYREEE (reference sequence). This CDR3 is 15 amino acids long. The chain's CDR3 is CASSSYASLSGELFF. The DNA of the CDR3 is TGTGCCAGCAGCTCCTACGCCTCGCTTTCCGGGGAGCTGTTTTTT.

This clonotype was recorded at least ten times. The V gene is TRBV15, the J gene TRBJ1-5, with D uncertain. V shed 6 bases and J shed 6 bases, with 15 bases lying between them. Germline-derived CDR1 and CDR2 are LNHNV and YYDKDF (reference sequence). This CDR3 is built from 14 residues. This CDR3 reads CATRVRDLSQPQHF. CDR3 DNA sequence: TGTGCCACCAGGGTCCGGGATTTGAGTCAGCCCCAGCATTTT.

This clonotype has a handful of counts. The CDR3 end shows no conserved phenylalanine or tryptophan, and so a read error is likely. No DNA is shown, since the ends of the CDR3 on it are uncertain; the CDR3 is the one TCRdb lists. The V call is TRBV5-4, the J call TRBJ2-7; TRBD2, as called in the table, went unchecked against the DNA. CDR1 and CDR2 from the germline V gene are SGHNT and YYREEE (reference sequence). 14 amino acids form the CDR3, both terminal residues included. The CDR3 sequence is CASSLGPGLAGGPL.

The V gene is TRBV10-1, the J gene TRBJ2-1; weak D call: TRBD2 (5 bases). The V and J ends lost 3 bases and 6 bases respectively, with 12 bases between them. This CDR3 has 14 residues. Germline-derived CDR1 and CDR2 are WNHNN and SYGVQD (reference sequence). CDR3 nucleotide sequence: TGCGCCAGCAGTGATGCTGGACTGAGCAATGAGCAGTTCTTC. Amino acid sequence: CASSDAGLSNEQFF.

This clonotype was seen repeatedly, ten times or more. The V and J genes are TRBV6-2 or TRBV6-3 and TRBJ2-2; D might be TRBD1 (6 bases). Trimming shortened V by 5 bases and J by 5 bases, and 6 bases separated the two germline ends. Germline CDR1 and CDR2: MNHEY and SVGEGT. The CDR3 covers 12 residues. The CDR3 sequence is CASSTGTGELFF. The DNA of the CDR3 is TGTGCCAGCAGTACAGGGACCGGGGAGCTGTTTTTT.

This chain links TRBV29-1 with TRBJ1-5, with TRBD1 identical over 9 bases. The CDR3 has 12 residues. With V trimmed by 2 bases and J by 11 bases, 4 bases remained unmatched. Germline CDR1 is SQVTM and CDR2 is ANQGSEA. The CDR3 region has the DNA TGCAGCGTTGAAACAGGGGGCACATCCCAGCATTTT. Translating it yields CSVETGGTSQHF. Full variable domain (rest looked up from reference TRBV29-1 and TRBJ1-5): SAVISQKPSRDICQRGTSLTIQCQVDSQVTMMFWYRQQPGQSLTLIATANQGSEATYESGFVIDKFPISRPNLTFSTLTVSNMSPEDSSIYLCSVETGGTSQHFGDGTRLSIL.

The rearrangement uses TRBV20-1 and TRBJ1-5, with 11 positions matching TRBD1. Per germline, CDR1 DFQATT and CDR2 SNEGSKA (reference sequence). The CDR3 runs 18 residues. V dropped 0 bases and J dropped 2; count of bases not matched to a gene: 9. CDR3 coding DNA: TGCAGTGCTAGAGACAGGACAGGGGGCTCGGTTGGCAATCAGCCCCAGCATTTT. Translating gives CSARDRTGGSVGNQPQHF.

The gene calls are TRBV6-1 and TRBJ2-7, with TRBD2 matching over 9 bases. The J segment lost 3 bases and the V segment lost 5 bases, leaving 8 bases of the junction unmatched. Germline values: CDR1 MNHNS, CDR2 SASEGT. This CDR3 comprises 15 residues. The CDR3: CASSRAGLANYEQYF. The CDR3 bases are TGTGCCAGCAGTAGAGCGGGACTAGCCAACTACGAGCAGTACTTC.

The chain carries TRBV7-2 and TRBJ2-6; 9 nucleotides line up with TRBD1. This CDR3 has 18 amino acids. V shed 2 bases, J shed 2 bases, and the junction held 7 bases outside the gene matches. Germline-derived CDR1 and CDR2 are SGHTA and FQGNSA. The CDR3 DNA reads TGTGCCAGCAGCTTAAGGGGACAGGGATATACTGGGGCCAACGTCCTGACTTTC. Amino acids: CASSLRGQGYTGANVLTF.

This clonotype appeared many times. The chain couples TRBV12-3 or TRBV12-4 to TRBJ2-2; 7 nucleotides agree with TRBD1. There are 15 residues in the CDR3. V lost 6 bases to trimming and J lost 4 bases; unmatched junction nucleotides: 8. The CDR3 coding sequence is TGTGCCAGCAGGCGTACAGGGGACGCCACCGGGGAGCTGTTTTTT. Its protein is CASRRTGDATGELFF.

This clonotype showed up many times. CDR3 protein: CSATFLTDRSDQPQHF. CDR3 DNA: TGCAGTGCTACATTTCTGACAGACCGATCCGATCAGCCCCAGCATTTT. The gene calls are TRBV20-1 and TRBJ1-5, with D maybe TRBD1 (5 bases). Trimming took 4 bases from V and 5 from J, leaving 21 bases between them. The CDR3 length is 16 residues. Germline-derived CDR1 and CDR2 are DFQATT and SNEGSKA (reference sequence).

There are many counts of this clonotype. The chain has TRBV7-2 and TRBJ2-5, with D perhaps matching TRBD2 (7 bases). CDR1 is SGHTA, CDR2 FQGNSA, per germline. The CDR3 has 16 amino acids. Trimming took off 5 bases at V and 5 bases at J, with 21 bases between the two ends. The CDR3 loop reads CASSPLGAGVRETQYF. CDR3 bases: TGTGCCAGCAGCCCCCTGGGGGCGGGGGTTCGGGAGACCCAGTACTTC.

This clonotype was counted at least ten times. The chain combines TRBV12-3 or TRBV12-4 with TRBJ1-6; no reliable D call. Trimming cost V 7 bases and J 6 bases, with 13 bases left between them. The length of the CDR3 is 14 residues. The CDR3 region is CASTLAGINSPLHF. The CDR3 DNA sequence: TGTGCCAGCACCCTGGCGGGGATTAATTCACCCCTCCACTTT.

This clonotype was seen ten or more times. The J gene is TRBJ2-1, the V gene TRBV7-2; 7 nucleotides align to TRBD2. CDR3 size: 16 residues. Germline CDR1 is SGHTA and CDR2 is FQGNSA. V lost 2 bases to trimming and J lost 7 bases; unmatched junction nucleotides: 11. CDR3 nucleotides: TGTGCCAGCAGCTTACTAGCGGCTCTATGGCCGAATGAGCAGTTCTTC. This gives the protein CASSLLAALWPNEQFF.

V gene TRBV11-2 combines with J gene TRBJ1-2; a possible D gene is TRBD1 (6 bases). The CDR3 loop spans 17 amino acids. Trimming shortened V by 0 bases and J by 9 bases, and 23 bases separated the two germline ends. Looked up from germline, CDR1 is SGHAT and CDR2 is FQNNGV. CDR3 nucleotide sequence: TGTGCCAGCAGCTTAGATCGGTGGGGACACGGCCTTCCGAGCTACACCTTC. Translation gives CASSLDRWGHGLPSYTF. The variable domain in full, completed from reference TRBV11-2 and TRBJ1-2, reads EAGVAQSPRYKIIEKRQSVAFWCNPISGHATLYWYQQILGQGPKLLIQFQNNGVVDDSQLPKDRFSAERLKGVDSTLKIQPAKLEDSAVYLCASSLDRWGHGLPSYTFGSGTRLTVV.

This clonotype was observed many times. The chain links TRBV28 to TRBJ2-6; the D is unclear. Between the trimmed V and J ends, which lost 3 bases and 2 bases, there was a span of 8 bases. The CDR3 spans 15 residues. Germline lookup yields CDR1 MDHEN and CDR2 SYDVKM. CDR3: CASSFMGTGANVLTF. In DNA form, the CDR3 reads TGTGCCAGCAGTTTCATGGGGACTGGGGCCAACGTCCTGACTTTC.

This clonotype was observed many times. This chain uses TRBV2 with TRBJ2-7; 9 nucleotides match TRBD1. V lost 4 bases and J lost 5; bases outside the gene matches: 6. The germline gives CDR1 SNHLY, CDR2 FYNNEI. The CDR3 has 14 amino acids. The CDR3: CASSGRTGDHEQYF. CDR3 coding DNA: TGTGCCAGCAGTGGAAGGACAGGGGACCACGAGCAGTACTTC.

The chain combines TRBV12-3 or TRBV12-4 with TRBJ2-2, with D tentatively TRBD2 (6 bases). Trimming took off 6 bases at V and 0 bases at J, with 11 bases between the two ends. The CDR3 totals 15 residues. CDR3 DNA: TGTGCCAGCAGCATACGGGACTCGAACACCGGGGAGCTGTTTTTT. Residues: CASSIRDSNTGELFF.

This clonotype was found a few times. The chain carries TRBV15 and TRBJ2-7, with TRBD1 matching over 9 bases. Germline V gene lookup returns CDR1 LNHNV and CDR2 YYDKDF (reference sequence). V was clipped by 6 bases and J by 6 bases; unmatched bases: 24. The CDR3 is 19 amino acids. The CDR3 DNA reads TGTGCCACCAGATACCTACGAGGCGTTGGAAGGGACAGGGAGGCCGAGCAGTACTTC. Protein: CATRYLRGVGRDREAEQYF.

This clonotype was seen ten or more times. V and J are TRBV7-2 and TRBJ2-2; no clear D. Trimming pared 1 base from V and 11 bases from J, leaving 8 bases between. Germline lookup yields CDR1 SGHTA and CDR2 FQGNSA. The CDR3 length is 12 residues. Written as DNA, the CDR3 is TGTGCCAGCAGCTTAGTAGGGTTCGAGCTGTTTTTT. Amino acid sequence: CASSLVGFELFF.